This T cell receptor (beta chain) was found in a study of blood T cell repertoires in COVID-19. The overall study: From T cells, B-cell-depleted T cells, or PBMCs came the material, which was cDNA or gDNA.

As processed by the authors: Researchers report that nucleated cell counts were estimated from reference gene primer amplification. This table comes from immunoSEQ multiplex PCR, and its TCRdb copy is limited to in-frame clones, with some not included. V and J calls and clone size are given by that table; D and trimming were obtained from the DNA. The sample consists of a few hundred thousand clones, roughly 87% of them appearing once. The V end lost 4 bases, the J end lost 3 bases, and 10 bases lay between the germline ends. Germline V gene lookup returns CDR1 SGHTA and CDR2 FQGNSA. This CDR3 is built from 13 residues.

This receptor was identified in a woman aged 25-40 years with acute or convalescent COVID-19. J is TRBJ2-7 and V is TRBV7-2; D unclear. Sequenced: peripheral blood. CDR3 protein: CASSSYPVYEQYF. The CDR3 DNA reads TGTGCCAGCAGCTCCTATCCTGTCTACGAGCAGTACTTC.